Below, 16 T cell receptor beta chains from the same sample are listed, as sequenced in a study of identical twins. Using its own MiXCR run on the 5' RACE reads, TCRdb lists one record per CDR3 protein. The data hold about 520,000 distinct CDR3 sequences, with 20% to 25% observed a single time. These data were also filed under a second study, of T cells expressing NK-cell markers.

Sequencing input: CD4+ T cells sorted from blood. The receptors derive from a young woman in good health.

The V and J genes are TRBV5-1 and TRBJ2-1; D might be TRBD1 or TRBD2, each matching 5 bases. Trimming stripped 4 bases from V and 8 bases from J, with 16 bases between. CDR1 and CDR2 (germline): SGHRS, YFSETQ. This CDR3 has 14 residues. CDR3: CASSMDTGRDEQFF. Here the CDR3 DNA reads TGCGCCAGCAGCATGGACACGGGACGAGATGAGCAGTTCTTC.

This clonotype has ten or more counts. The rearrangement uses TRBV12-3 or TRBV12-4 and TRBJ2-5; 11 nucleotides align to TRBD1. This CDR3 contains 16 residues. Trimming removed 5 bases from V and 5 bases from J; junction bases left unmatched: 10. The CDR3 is CASSEAGTGGVETQYF. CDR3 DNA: TGTGCCAGCAGTGAAGCCGGGACAGGGGGAGTGGAGACCCAGTACTTC.

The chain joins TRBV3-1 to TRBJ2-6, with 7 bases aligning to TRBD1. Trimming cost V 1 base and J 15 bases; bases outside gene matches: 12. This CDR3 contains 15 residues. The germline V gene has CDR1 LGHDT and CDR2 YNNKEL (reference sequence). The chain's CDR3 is CASSQVTGARHDLTF. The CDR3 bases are TGTGCCAGCAGCCAAGTCACAGGGGCCCGGCACGACCTGACTTTC.

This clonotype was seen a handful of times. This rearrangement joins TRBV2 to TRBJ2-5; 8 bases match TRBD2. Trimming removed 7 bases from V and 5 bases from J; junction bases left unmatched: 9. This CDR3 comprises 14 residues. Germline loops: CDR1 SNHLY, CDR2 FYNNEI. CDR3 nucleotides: TGTGCCAGCAATATCTTAGCGGGAAGGGAGACCCAGTACTTC. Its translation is CASNILAGRETQYF.

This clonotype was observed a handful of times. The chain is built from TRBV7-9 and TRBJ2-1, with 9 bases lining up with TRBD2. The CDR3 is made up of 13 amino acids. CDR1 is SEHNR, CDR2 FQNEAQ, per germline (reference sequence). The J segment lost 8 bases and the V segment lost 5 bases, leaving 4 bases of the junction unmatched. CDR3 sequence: CASSAGLADEQFF. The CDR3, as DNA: TGTGCCAGCAGCGCGGGACTAGCAGATGAGCAGTTCTTC. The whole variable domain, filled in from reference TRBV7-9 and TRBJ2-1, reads DTGVSQNPRHKITKRGQNVTFRCDPISEHNRLYWYRQTLGQGPEFLTYFQNEAQLEKSRLLSDRFSAERPKGSFSTLEIQRTEQGDSAMYLCASSAGLADEQFFGPGTRLTVL.

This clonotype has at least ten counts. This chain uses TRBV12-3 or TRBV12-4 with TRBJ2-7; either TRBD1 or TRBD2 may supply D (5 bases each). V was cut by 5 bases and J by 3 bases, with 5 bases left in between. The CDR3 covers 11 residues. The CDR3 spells CASSGGYEQYF. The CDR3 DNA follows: TGTGCCAGCAGTGGGGGCTACGAGCAGTACTTC.

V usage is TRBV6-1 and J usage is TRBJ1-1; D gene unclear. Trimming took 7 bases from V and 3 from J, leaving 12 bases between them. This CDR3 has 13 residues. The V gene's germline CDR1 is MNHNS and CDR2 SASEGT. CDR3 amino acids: CASTKRADTEAFF. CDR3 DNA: TGTGCCAGCACTAAGAGGGCTGACACTGAAGCTTTCTTT.

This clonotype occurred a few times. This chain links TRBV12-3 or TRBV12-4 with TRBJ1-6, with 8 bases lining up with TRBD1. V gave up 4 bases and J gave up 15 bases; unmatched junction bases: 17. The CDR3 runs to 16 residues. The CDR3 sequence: CASSSLGQGLMTVLHF. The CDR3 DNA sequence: TGTGCCAGCAGTTCCCTCGGACAGGGCCTAATGACGGTCCTCCACTTT.

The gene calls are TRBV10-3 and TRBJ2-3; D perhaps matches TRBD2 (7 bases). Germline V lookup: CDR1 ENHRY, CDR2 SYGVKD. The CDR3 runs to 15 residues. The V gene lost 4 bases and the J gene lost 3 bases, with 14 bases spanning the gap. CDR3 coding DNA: TGTGCCATCAGTGTGGGGGGGGCAGGAACAGATACGCAGTATTTT. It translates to CAISVGGAGTDTQYF.

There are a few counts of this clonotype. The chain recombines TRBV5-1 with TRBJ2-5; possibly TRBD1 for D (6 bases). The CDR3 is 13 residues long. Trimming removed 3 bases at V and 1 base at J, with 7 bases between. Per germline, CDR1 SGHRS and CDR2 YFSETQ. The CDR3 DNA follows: TGCGCCAGCAGCTCACAGGGCCAAGAGACCCAGTACTTC. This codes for CASSSQGQETQYF.

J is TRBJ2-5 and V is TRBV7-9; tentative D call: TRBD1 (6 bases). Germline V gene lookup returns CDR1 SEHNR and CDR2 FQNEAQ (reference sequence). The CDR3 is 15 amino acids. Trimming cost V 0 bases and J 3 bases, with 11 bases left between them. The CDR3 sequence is CASSLATGFKETQYF. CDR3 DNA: TGTGCCAGCAGCTTAGCGACAGGTTTCAAAGAGACCCAGTACTTC.

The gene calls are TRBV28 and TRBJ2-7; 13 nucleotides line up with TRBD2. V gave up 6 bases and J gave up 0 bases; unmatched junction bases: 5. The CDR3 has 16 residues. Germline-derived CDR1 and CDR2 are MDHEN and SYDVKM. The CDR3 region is CASRGLAGDSSYEQYF. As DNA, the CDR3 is TGTGCCAGCAGAGGACTAGCGGGGGATAGCTCCTACGAGCAGTACTTC.

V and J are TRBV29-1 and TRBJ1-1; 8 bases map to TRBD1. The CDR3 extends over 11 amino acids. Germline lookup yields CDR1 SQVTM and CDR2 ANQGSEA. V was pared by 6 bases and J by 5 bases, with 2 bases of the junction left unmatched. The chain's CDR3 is CSVRQGTEAFF. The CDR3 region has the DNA TGCAGCGTACGACAGGGGACTGAAGCTTTCTTT.

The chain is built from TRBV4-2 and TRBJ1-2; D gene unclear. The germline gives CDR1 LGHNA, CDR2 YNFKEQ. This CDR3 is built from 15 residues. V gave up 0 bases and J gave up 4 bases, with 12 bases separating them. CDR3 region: CASSQDSEATYGYTF. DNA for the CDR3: TGTGCCAGCAGCCAAGATTCAGAGGCAACCTATGGCTACACCTTC.

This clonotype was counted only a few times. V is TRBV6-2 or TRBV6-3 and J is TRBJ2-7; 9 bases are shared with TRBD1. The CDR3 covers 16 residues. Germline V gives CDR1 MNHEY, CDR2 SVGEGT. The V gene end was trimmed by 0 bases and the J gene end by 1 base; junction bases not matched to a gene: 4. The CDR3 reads CASSYSRDRASYEQYF. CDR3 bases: TGTGCCAGCAGTTACTCCCGGGACAGGGCATCCTACGAGCAGTACTTC.

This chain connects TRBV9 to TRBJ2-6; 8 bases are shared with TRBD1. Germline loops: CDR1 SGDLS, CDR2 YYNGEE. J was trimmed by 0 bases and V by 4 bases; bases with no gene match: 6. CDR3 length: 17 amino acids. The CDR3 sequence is CASSTRTGSSGANVLTF. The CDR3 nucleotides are TGTGCCAGCAGCACCCGGACAGGGAGCTCTGGGGCCAACGTCCTGACTTTC.